These 15 T cell receptor beta chains originate from one sample sequenced in a study of T-cell memory formation after mild COVID-19. Each CDR3 protein is one row after TCRdb ran MiXCR on the 5' RACE reads. This repertoire shows fewer than 450,000 distinct CDR3 sequences, approximately 25% found once; its top ten account for around 9%. The sequenced material came from PBMCs or a T cell subset sorted from them (not recorded which). Source of these receptors: an adult woman who had mild COVID-19 (a few samples of this study predate the infection). Cell type and time point are not known.

This clonotype has just a few counts. The genes are TRBV5-1 and TRBJ1-2, with D possibly TRBD1 on 6 matching bases. Trimming pared 4 bases from V and 4 bases from J, leaving 11 bases between. The CDR3 length is 13 residues. CDR1 SGHRS and CDR2 YFSETQ come from the germline V gene. DNA of the CDR3: TGCGCCAGCAGCCTCCCGGACAGCTATGGCTACACCTTC. This translates into CASSLPDSYGYTF.

This clonotype turned up a few times. The chain combines TRBV7-3 with TRBJ2-7; 13 nucleotides match TRBD2. J gave up 4 bases and V 3 bases, and 6 bases lay outside the gene matches. Germline V CDR1 and CDR2: SGHTA, FQGTGA. This CDR3 is built from 16 residues. CDR3 nucleotide sequence: TGTGCCAGCAGCTTGGAAGGACTAGCGGGAGAATACGAGCAGTACTTC. This gives the protein CASSLEGLAGEYEQYF.

This chain connects TRBV30 to TRBJ1-2; no firm D call. Germline V gene sequence: CDR1 GTSNPN, CDR2 SVGIG (reference sequence). The CDR3 covers 13 residues. Deletions cut 4 bases from V and 1 base from J, with 10 bases between. The CDR3 sequence: CAWTNKDNYGYTF. In DNA, the CDR3 is TGTGCCTGGACGAACAAGGATAACTATGGCTACACCTTC.

This clonotype has more than one count but fewer than ten. The V gene is TRBV5-1, the J gene TRBJ2-7, with 9 positions matching TRBD1. CDR3 size: 15 residues. V shed 0 bases, J shed 6 bases, and the junction held 7 bases outside the gene matches. From germline, CDR1 is SGHRS and CDR2 YFSETQ. CDR3 residues: CASSLGPGQGSEQYF. CDR3 DNA: TGCGCCAGCAGCTTGGGTCCGGGACAGGGAAGCGAGCAGTACTTC.

The chain has TRBV6-5 and TRBJ2-7; 8 positions match TRBD2. Germline CDR1 reads MNHEY; CDR2 reads SVGAGI. The trim removed 2 bases at V and 7 bases at J, leaving 7 bases unmatched. The CDR3 consists of 14 residues. CDR3 DNA: TGTGCCAGCAGTTACGACGGGAGGGCAAGGGAGCAGTACTTC. Translation: CASSYDGRAREQYF.

This clonotype was detected a few times. The chain uses TRBV11-2 and TRBJ2-6; D is uncertain. Germline V lookup: CDR1 SGHAT, CDR2 FQNNGV. This CDR3 has 18 residues. The germline V and J ends were trimmed by 0 bases and 0 bases, with 12 bases remaining between them. The CDR3 protein is CASSLDSLATSGANVLTF. The CDR3, as DNA: TGTGCCAGCAGCTTAGATTCATTGGCGACCTCTGGGGCCAACGTCCTGACTTTC. Complete variable domain (other parts from reference TRBV11-2 and TRBJ2-6): EAGVAQSPRYKIIEKRQSVAFWCNPISGHATLYWYQQILGQGPKLLIQFQNNGVVDDSQLPKDRFSAERLKGVDSTLKIQPAKLEDSAVYLCASSLDSLATSGANVLTFGAGSRLTVL.

A single count supports this clonotype. The chain is built from TRBV29-1 and TRBJ2-1; 8 bases align to TRBD1. Germline V gene data show CDR1 as SQVTM and CDR2 as ANQGSEA. The CDR3 totals 15 residues. V lost 4 bases to trimming and J lost 9 bases; unmatched junction nucleotides: 14. This chain's CDR3 is CSVVGPGQVRFEQFF. CDR3 bases: TGCAGCGTTGTCGGACCGGGACAGGTGAGATTTGAGCAGTTCTTC.

This clonotype has just a few counts. This chain connects TRBV7-2 to TRBJ2-3; 7 bases align to TRBD2. CDR1 SGHTA and CDR2 FQGNSA come from the germline V gene. The CDR3 runs 17 residues. After removal of 5 bases from V and 0 bases from J, the junction contained 11 bases not matched to a gene. CDR3 sequence: CASSPRRGLPSTDTQYF. CDR3 nucleotide sequence: TGTGCCAGCAGCCCCCGGAGGGGACTACCAAGCACAGATACGCAGTATTTT. Together with reference TRBV7-2 and TRBJ2-3, the CDR3 gives the full variable domain: GAGVSQSPSNKVTEKGKDVELRCDPISGHTALYWYRQSLGQGLEFLIYFQGNSAPDKSGLPSDRFSAERTGGSVSTLTIQRTQQEDSAVYLCASSPRRGLPSTDTQYFGPGTRLTVL.

This clonotype was seen at least ten times. CDR3 region: CASSRDRDYEQYF. The CDR3 nucleotides are TGTGCCAGCAGTAGGGACAGGGACTACGAGCAGTACTTC. The chain has TRBV2 and TRBJ2-7, with TRBD1 matching 9 bases. Germline trimming cut 5 bases from V and 3 bases from J; bases unmatched to any gene: 2. Germline CDR1 is SNHLY and CDR2 is FYNNEI. The CDR3 consists of 13 residues.

This clonotype appeared many times. The gene calls are TRBV5-5 and TRBJ2-7; D gene unclear. The CDR3 spans 11 residues. V dropped 6 bases and J dropped 3 bases, with 7 bases sitting between them. Per the germline V gene, CDR1 is SGHKS and CDR2 is YYEKEE (reference sequence). The CDR3 loop is CASIRGYEQYF. The CDR3 nucleotides are TGTGCCAGCATTCGCGGCTACGAGCAGTACTTC.

This sequence joins TRBV20-1 and TRBJ2-7; 14 positions agree with TRBD2. J lost 4 bases, V lost 4 bases, and 3 bases had no gene match. Per germline, CDR1 DFQATT and CDR2 SNEGSKA (reference sequence). There are 14 residues in the CDR3. The CDR3 bases are TGCAGTGCTACCGGACTAGCGGGAGGTTACGAGCAGTACTTC. It encodes CSATGLAGGYEQYF.

CDR3 DNA sequence: TGTGCCAGCAGCTTAGTTGTTGGGGTCGAGCAGTACTTC. Protein product: CASSLVVGVEQYF. The chain recombines TRBV7-9 with TRBJ2-7; D remains ambiguous. Germline loops: CDR1 SEHNR, CDR2 FQNEAQ (reference sequence). CDR3 length equals 13 residues. V was clipped by 1 base and J by 6 bases, with 10 bases between them.

The table lists this clonotype with a count of one. A much larger clone sits a single nucleotide away, making a read error possible. The chain couples TRBV7-9 to TRBJ2-5; D gene uncertain. CDR1 and CDR2 from the germline V gene are SEHNR and FQNEAQ (reference sequence). The CDR3 runs 13 residues. V lost 2 bases, J lost 4 bases, and 8 bases lay in between. CDR3 protein: CASSLLDGETQYF. Written as DNA, the CDR3 is TGTGCCAGCAGCTTATTGGACGGAGAGACCCAGTACTTC.

This clonotype was seen a handful of times. The J gene is TRBJ2-7, the V gene TRBV5-1, with 8 bases lining up with TRBD1. This CDR3 has 15 residues. The J segment lost 2 bases and the V segment lost 4 bases, leaving 8 bases of the junction unmatched. Germline loops: CDR1 SGHRS, CDR2 YFSETQ. CDR3 DNA sequence: TGCGCCAGCAGCACCGCCGGACAGGGCCCCTACGAGCAGTACTTC. Protein sequence: CASSTAGQGPYEQYF.

This clonotype was seen more than once but under ten times. The V gene is TRBV12-3 or TRBV12-4, the J gene TRBJ2-1; 8 nucleotides align to TRBD2. V was pared by 1 base and J by 7 bases, with 12 bases of the junction left unmatched. The CDR3 totals 17 residues. The CDR3: CASSLVLAALRGNEQFF. Here the CDR3 DNA reads TGTGCCAGCAGTTTAGTACTAGCGGCCTTGCGGGGGAATGAGCAGTTCTTC.